Presented here are 32 T cell receptor beta chains from one specimen sequenced in a study of blood T cell repertoires in COVID-19 (dated by TCRdb to 2019 to 2021). Library creation used the immunoSEQ multiplex PCR assay. TCRdb mirrors the immuneACCESS table, restricted to in-frame sequences. Some clones are absent from its copies; in checked studies, under half trace to an unresolved V gene, and the reason for the others is unknown. The table for this sample lists about 130,000 clones; approximately 90% of them were counted only once. The ten largest clones represent roughly 3.9% of the sample. Sequenced input: peripheral blood. The receptors shown here come from a man aged 55 to 70 with COVID-19, enrolled during active disease.

The chain recombines TRBV5-4 with TRBJ2-5; 7 bases align to TRBD1. The CDR3 runs 16 residues. The germline CDR1 and CDR2 sequences are SGHNT and YYREEE (reference sequence). V dropped 3 bases and J dropped 4; count of bases not matched to a gene: 12. DNA of the CDR3: TGTGCCAGCAGCTCCTTCGGGGCAGGGGGTGGAGAGACCCAGTACTTC. Its protein product is CASSSFGAGGGETQYF.

The chain carries TRBV5-4 and TRBJ2-5, with a weak D call TRBD1 (5 bases). The germline gives CDR1 SGHNT, CDR2 YYREEE (reference sequence). The CDR3 contains 14 residues. The ends were cut back, 1 base at V and 3 bases at J, with 10 bases in the middle. The CDR3 DNA reads as TGTGCCAGCAGCTTGTCAGGGAATAAAGAGACCCAGTACTTC. It codes for CASSLSGNKETQYF.

The chain employs TRBV5-4 and TRBJ2-1, with 7 nucleotides matching TRBD2. Germline lookup yields CDR1 SGHNT and CDR2 YYREEE (reference sequence). The CDR3 is made up of 16 amino acids. V trimming: 1 base; J trimming: 4 bases; junction bases outside the gene matches: 8. The CDR3 protein is CASSLPPRGSYNEQFF. The CDR3 DNA is TGTGCCAGCAGCTTGCCCCCGCGGGGGTCGTACAATGAGCAGTTCTTC. The variable domain in full, completed from reference TRBV5-4 and TRBJ2-1, reads ETGVTQSPTHLIKTRGQQVTLRCSSQSGHNTVSWYQQALGQGPQFIFQYYREEENGRGNFPPRFSGLQFPNYSSELNVNALELDDSALYLCASSLPPRGSYNEQFFGPGTRLTVL.

The gene calls are TRBV12-1 and TRBJ1-2; the D call in the table, TRBD1, was not verified against the DNA. TRBV12-1 is marked as a pseudogene. The CDR3 consists of 16 residues. The CDR3 loop is CASRGTGYSRWPGYTF. In DNA, the CDR3 is TGTGCCAGCCGGGGGACAGGGTACAGCCGGTGGCCTGGCTACACCTTC.

The rearrangement uses TRBV5-1 and TRBJ2-7; 8 positions match TRBD1. This CDR3 contains 13 residues. After removal of 5 bases from V and 5 bases from J, the junction contained 6 bases not matched to a gene. Germline V CDR1 and CDR2: SGHRS, YFSETQ. The DNA for the CDR3 is TGCGCCAGCAGTACAGGGGGGACGGACGAGCAGTACTTC. Amino acids: CASSTGGTDEQYF.

The J gene is TRBJ2-2, the V gene TRBV6-4, with TRBD1 matching over 7 bases. V lost 5 bases, J lost 1 base, and 4 bases stayed unmatched. This CDR3 region has 15 residues. The germline gives CDR1 MRHNA, CDR2 SNTAGT. CDR3 DNA: TGTGCCAGCAGTTCGACAGGGCAGAACACCGGGGAGCTGTTTTTT. Translating it yields CASSSTGQNTGELFF.

CDR3 sequence (DNA): TGTGCCAGTAGTCCTCCTGAAGGGCGGGGAGAAAAACTGTTTTTT. The encoded protein is CASSPPEGRGEKLFF. The chain carries TRBV19 and TRBJ1-4; no clear D gene. The germline gives CDR1 LNHDA, CDR2 SQIVND (reference sequence). The V end lost 5 bases, the J end lost 8 bases, and 18 bases lay between the germline ends. The CDR3 is 15 amino acids.

The rearrangement joins TRBV19 to TRBJ1-1; tentative D call: TRBD1 (6 bases). This CDR3 has 16 amino acids. V gave up 0 bases and J gave up 4 bases, with 15 bases separating them. Germline assignment: CDR1 LNHDA and CDR2 SQIVND (reference sequence). The CDR3 sequence: CASSIDLGARVTEAFF. The CDR3 nucleotides read TGTGCCAGTAGTATAGATCTGGGGGCGAGGGTCACTGAAGCTTTCTTT.

This chain uses TRBV7-2 with TRBJ2-2; possibly TRBD2 for D (6 bases). Trimming pared 4 bases from V and 2 bases from J, leaving 17 bases between. Germline-derived CDR1 and CDR2 are SGHTA and FQGNSA. This CDR3 contains 17 residues. The CDR3 DNA sequence: TGTGCCAGCAGCTACTTCCCGGGACTGGAAAACACCGGGGAGCTGTTTTTT. It translates to CASSYFPGLENTGELFF.

The V call is TRBV6-5, the J call TRBJ1-5; the D gene is possibly TRBD1 (6 bases). Germline loops: CDR1 MNHEY, CDR2 SVGAGI. The CDR3 runs 13 residues. V lost 8 bases and J lost 5, with 13 bases in between. The CDR3 bases are TGTGCCAGCCTGGACAGCCGATATCAGCCCCAGCATTTT. This sequence encodes CASLDSRYQPQHF.

This clone was observed a single time. The rearrangement uses TRBV4-3 and TRBJ1-3; D is ambiguous. Trimming left V 0 bases short and J 7 bases short, with 16 bases between. The V gene's germline CDR1 is LGHNA and CDR2 YSLEER. The CDR3 loop spans 16 amino acids. The CDR3 DNA reads TGCGCCAGCAGCCAAGATCAGACTTTTGGAGGGAACACCATATATTTT. Amino acids: CASSQDQTFGGNTIYF.

This rearrangement joins TRBV2 to TRBJ2-7; D may be TRBD2 (6 bases). V was shortened by 4 bases and J by 7 bases, with 11 bases between the two germline ends. CDR1 and CDR2 from the germline V gene are SNHLY and FYNNEI. The length of the CDR3 is 12 residues. CDR3 sequence: CASSGRAGEQYF. DNA for the CDR3: TGTGCCAGCAGTGGGCGGGCGGGAGAGCAGTACTTC.

The rearrangement links TRBV27 to TRBJ2-7; TRBD2 agrees at 16 bases. This CDR3 spans 19 amino acids. Germline loops: CDR1 MNHEY, CDR2 SMNVEV (reference sequence). Trimming cost V 1 base and J 3 bases; bases outside gene matches: 9. The CDR3 DNA reads as TGTGCCAGCAGTTTATTGAGGGCGGGACTAGCGGGGGGGCTCTACGAGCAGTACTTC. Amino acid sequence: CASSLLRAGLAGGLYEQYF.

CDR3 in DNA: TGTGCCAGCAGTTACTCCGGTGGACAGGGTAATGAAAAACTGTTTTTT. It encodes CASSYSGGQGNEKLFF. V gene TRBV6-5 combines with J gene TRBJ1-4, with 8 bases aligning to TRBD1. The germline CDR1 and CDR2 sequences are MNHEY and SVGAGI. J was trimmed by 4 bases and V by 0 bases; bases with no gene match: 4. The CDR3 sequence is 16 residues long.

This chain links TRBV28 with TRBJ1-2; TRBD1 matches 7 bases. Trimming at V came to 2 bases and at J to 2 bases, leaving 5 bases not matched to a gene. The length of the CDR3 is 15 residues. Per germline, CDR1 MDHEN and CDR2 SYDVKM. The CDR3 region has the DNA TGTGCCAGCAGTTTACCCCAGGGGGAGAACTATGGCTACACCTTC. Translated, it gives CASSLPQGENYGYTF.

This chain connects TRBV6-5 to TRBJ1-1, with D perhaps TRBD1 (6 bases). Germline lookup yields CDR1 MNHEY and CDR2 SVGAGI. The CDR3 contains 11 residues. The V end was cut by 8 bases, the J end by 5 bases, with 9 bases between. The CDR3 here is CASQGSTEAFF. CDR3 nucleotides: TGTGCCAGCCAGGGGTCTACTGAAGCTTTCTTT.

This sequence joins TRBV19 and TRBJ1-6; possible D gene TRBD1, 6 bases. The germline V gene has CDR1 LNHDA and CDR2 SQIVND (reference sequence). V was cut by 5 bases and J by 7 bases, with 15 bases left in between. The length of the CDR3 is 15 residues. For the CDR3, the DNA is TGTGCCAGTAGTGAAGGGGGAAAGTTAAATTCACCCCTCCACTTT. This sequence encodes CASSEGGKLNSPLHF.

The chain uses TRBV29-1 and TRBJ2-3; D gene ambiguous. The CDR3 is 11 residues long. From germline, CDR1 is SQVTM and CDR2 ANQGSEA. V lost 4 bases to trimming and J lost 3 bases, with 5 bases between them. The DNA for the CDR3 is TGCAGCGTTGGTTTAACAGATACGCAGTATTTT. Protein sequence: CSVGLTDTQYF.

The chain carries TRBV30 and TRBJ1-6; perhaps TRBD1 as D (6 bases). The V gene lost 2 bases and the J gene lost 10 bases, with 21 bases spanning the gap. CDR1 is GTSNPN and CDR2 is SVGIG in the germline V gene (reference sequence). The CDR3 contains 16 residues. The CDR3 bases are TGTGCCTGGAGTCGTGACGGGGGGGCTTGGAGCTCACCCCTCCACTTT. Amino acid sequence: CAWSRDGGAWSSPLHF.

This chain links TRBV9 with TRBJ1-1, with D maybe TRBD1 (5 bases). Germline V gene lookup returns CDR1 SGDLS and CDR2 YYNGEE. V was cut by 4 bases and J by 1 base, with 20 bases left in between. This CDR3 is built from 17 residues. CDR3 coding DNA: TGTGCCAGCAGCCCCCGGGACTCGCACACCGGGAACACTGAAGCTTTCTTT. Translation gives CASSPRDSHTGNTEAFF.

The chain uses TRBV2 and TRBJ2-2; the D gene is possibly TRBD1 (5 bases). Germline CDR1 reads SNHLY; CDR2 reads FYNNEI. V was cut by 0 bases and J by 1 base, with 15 bases left in between. The CDR3 totals 18 residues. The CDR3 region is CASSEALGGQGNTGELFF. The CDR3 bases are TGTGCCAGCAGTGAAGCGCTGGGTGGGCAGGGGAACACCGGGGAGCTGTTTTTT. The full variable domain, completed using reference TRBV2 and TRBJ2-2, is EPEVTQTPSHQVTQMGQEVILRCVPISNHLYFYWYRQILGQKVEFLVSFYNNEISEKSEIFDDQFSVERPDGSNFTLKIRSTKLEDSAMYFCASSEALGGQGNTGELFFGEGSRLTVL.

This clone occurred once. The chain uses TRBV5-1 and TRBJ1-1; D unclear. The CDR3 is made up of 14 amino acids. Trimming removed 2 bases at V and 0 bases at J, with 8 bases between. Germline V gene sequence: CDR1 SGHRS, CDR2 YFSETQ. The CDR3 DNA reads TGCGCCAGCAGCTTCTCCGGGGTGAACACTGAAGCTTTCTTT. Translated: CASSFSGVNTEAFF.

The rearrangement uses TRBV5-1 and TRBJ1-1, with D perhaps matching TRBD1 (5 bases). The CDR3 is 13 residues long. V lost 2 bases and J 4 bases, leaving 9 bases between the germline ends. Germline CDR1 SGHRS, CDR2 YFSETQ. CDR3 sequence reads: CASSLRGITEAFF. The CDR3 DNA is TGCGCCAGCAGCTTAAGGGGCATCACTGAAGCTTTCTTT.

The rearrangement uses TRBV7-3 and TRBJ2-1; 12 nucleotides line up with TRBD2. The germline CDR1 and CDR2 sequences are SGHTA and FQGTGA. The J segment lost 5 bases and the V segment lost 3 bases, leaving 2 bases of the junction unmatched. The CDR3 is made up of 15 amino acids. In DNA, the CDR3 is TGTGCCAGCAGCTTCGCTAGCGGGGGGGACAATGAGCAGTTCTTC. This translates into CASSFASGGDNEQFF.

This clone has a single count. Other DNA sequences from this sample encode an identical CDR3 as well. The chain employs TRBV5-5 and TRBJ1-6, with TRBD1 as a possible D gene (6 bases). This CDR3 is built from 16 residues. Germline V gene data show CDR1 as SGHKS and CDR2 as YYEKEE (reference sequence). V lost 4 bases, J lost 5 bases, and 16 bases lay in between. The CDR3 coding sequence is TGTGCCAGCAGCCTTCTCCTGGGGGCAAATAATTCACCCCTCCACTTT. Protein product: CASSLLLGANNSPLHF. The variable domain in full, with the rest retrieved from reference TRBV5-5 and TRBJ1-6, is DAGVTQSPTHLIKTRGQQVTLRCSPISGHKSVSWYQQVLGQGPQFIFQYYEKEERGRGNFPDRFSARQFPNYSSELNVNALLLGDSALYLCASSLLLGANNSPLHFGNGTRLTVT.

This clone was seen only once. The chain couples TRBV7-2 to TRBJ1-1; 8 bases match TRBD1. The CDR3 consists of 14 residues. The V segment lost 4 bases and the J segment 3 bases; nucleotides outside the gene matches: 4. The germline V gene encodes CDR1 SGHTA and CDR2 FQGNSA. CDR3 region: CASSSRGPDTEAFF. CDR3 in DNA: TGTGCCAGCAGCTCCAGGGGGCCTGACACTGAAGCTTTCTTT.

The CDR3 nucleotides read TGTGCCAGCAGCCGGGACTTAGCTTACAATGAGCAGTTCTTC. Encoded protein: CASSRDLAYNEQFF. The chain combines TRBV14 with TRBJ2-1, with D possibly being TRBD2 (6 bases). Germline loops: CDR1 SGHDN, CDR2 FVKESK. CDR3 length: 14 amino acids. Trimming shortened V by 4 bases and J by 4 bases, and 11 bases separated the two germline ends.

A single count supports this clone. The chain is built from TRBV9 and TRBJ2-3; D might be TRBD2 (6 bases). The CDR3 length is 16 residues. V lost 3 bases and J lost 2, with 16 bases in between. CDR1 and CDR2 (germline): SGDLS, YYNGEE. This CDR3 reads CASSGRERVLTDTQYF. The CDR3 nucleotides are TGTGCCAGCAGCGGTAGGGAGCGGGTTCTCACAGATACGCAGTATTTT.

The gene calls are TRBV18 and TRBJ2-2, with a tentative D call TRBD1 (5 bases). This CDR3 is built from 16 residues. The germline V gene encodes CDR1 KGHSH and CDR2 LQKENI. V lost 3 bases to trimming and J lost 0 bases, with 11 bases between them. CDR3 amino acids: CASSPMTETNTGELFF. The CDR3 DNA reads as TGTGCCAGCTCACCCATGACAGAGACGAACACCGGGGAGCTGTTTTTT.

The chain links TRBV6-6 to TRBJ1-2; 10 bases align to TRBD1. The V segment lost 6 bases and the J segment 6 bases; nucleotides outside the gene matches: 7. The CDR3 has 14 amino acids. Germline CDR1 is MNHNY and CDR2 is SVGAGI (reference sequence). The CDR3 bases are TGTGCCAGCAGCCGAGACAGGGGGCGTGATGGCTACACCTTC. It translates to CASSRDRGRDGYTF.

V is TRBV7-9 and J is TRBJ2-7; TRBD1 agrees at 9 bases. CDR1 and CDR2 (germline): SEHNR, FQNEAQ (reference sequence). V was pared by 4 bases and J by 5 bases, with 12 bases of the junction left unmatched. The CDR3 consists of 16 residues. Written as DNA, the CDR3 is TGTGCCAGCAGCTCGCCGGAGGGGACAGGGAACCACGAGCAGTACTTC. Its protein product is CASSSPEGTGNHEQYF.

This rearrangement joins TRBV6-6 to TRBJ2-3, with 11 positions matching TRBD1. V was clipped by 1 base and J by 5 bases; unmatched bases: 5. The germline gives CDR1 MNHNY, CDR2 SVGAGI (reference sequence). The CDR3 runs 16 residues. Here the CDR3 reads CASSYYGTGGEDTQYF. The CDR3 DNA reads TGTGCCAGCAGTTACTACGGGACAGGGGGTGAAGATACGCAGTATTTT.